This entry lists 13 T cell receptor beta chains sequenced from one sample in a study of OX40 agonist ivuxolimab in advanced cancers. Generated by immunoSEQ multiplex PCR, the TCRdb table keeps only in-frame clones and is missing some. The table has 85,000 to 120,000 clones, about nine tenths seen once; the top ten hold approximately 0.52%. Source: CD4+ or CD8+ T cells sorted from blood, taken in a trial of the OX40 agonist ivuxolimab. These receptors all stem from an adult with an advanced solid tumor such as melanoma, head and neck, liver or kidney cancer.

The chain is built from TRBV7-8 and TRBJ1-5, with D hard to call. The length of the CDR3 is 16 residues. The germline V and J ends were trimmed by 1 base and 0 bases, with 10 bases remaining between them. Germline CDR1 is SGHVS and CDR2 is FQNEAQ. CDR3 amino acids: CASSLEAAHSNQPQHF. The CDR3 DNA is TGTGCCAGCAGCTTAGAGGCGGCCCATAGCAATCAGCCCCAGCATTTT.

The V gene is TRBV4-1, the J gene TRBJ2-3, with D possibly matching TRBD2 (5 bases). CDR1 MGHRA and CDR2 YSYEKL come from the germline V gene. This CDR3 region has 13 residues. V shed 3 bases and J shed 4 bases, with 8 bases lying between them. The CDR3 bases are TGCGCCAGCAGCCAGACTAAATCAGATACGCAGTATTTT. Protein: CASSQTKSDTQYF.

This chain links TRBV4-1 with TRBJ2-5; perhaps D is TRBD1 or TRBD2 (5 bases each). V lost 0 bases, J lost 5 bases, and 13 bases lay in between. CDR1 is MGHRA, CDR2 YSYEKL, per germline. The CDR3 has 15 residues. The CDR3 spells CASSQDGTADETQYF. In nucleotides, the CDR3 is TGCGCCAGCAGCCAAGATGGGACGGCCGACGAGACCCAGTACTTC.

The chain is built from TRBV7-2 and TRBJ1-6; D may be TRBD1 (6 bases). V lost 1 base to trimming and J lost 6 bases, with 13 bases between them. The germline V gene encodes CDR1 SGHTA and CDR2 FQGNSA. The CDR3 consists of 16 residues. DNA for the CDR3: TGTGCCAGCAGCTTAGATTCCGGGACACCTAATTCACCCCTCCACTTT. Translated, it gives CASSLDSGTPNSPLHF.

The chain employs TRBV2 and TRBJ2-5; unclear D gene. V was shortened by 7 bases and J by 5 bases, with 8 bases between the two germline ends. The V gene's germline CDR1 is SNHLY and CDR2 FYNNEI. This CDR3 spans 11 amino acids. The CDR3 spells CASTPGETQYF. The CDR3 region has the DNA TGTGCCAGCACCCCTGGGGAGACCCAGTACTTC. Variable domain in full (rest from reference TRBV2 and TRBJ2-5): EPEVTQTPSHQVTQMGQEVILRCVPISNHLYFYWYRQILGQKVEFLVSFYNNEISEKSEIFDDQFSVERPDGSNFTLKIRSTKLEDSAMYFCASTPGETQYFGPGTRLLVL.

This chain joins TRBV7-2 and TRBJ1-1; D remains unclear. Germline lookup yields CDR1 SGHTA and CDR2 FQGNSA. This CDR3 has 15 residues. Trimming removed 2 bases from V and 2 bases from J, with 12 bases in between. The CDR3 nucleotides read TGTGCCAGCAGCTTATCGGGGTTGACTAACACTGAAGCTTTCTTT. Translation gives CASSLSGLTNTEAFF.

This chain joins TRBV4-3 and TRBJ1-1; a weak D match, TRBD1 (5 bases). CDR3 length: 16 residues. Trimming cost V 5 bases and J 3 bases, with 19 bases left between them. CDR1 and CDR2 (germline): LGHNA, YSLEER. CDR3 DNA sequence: TGCGCCAGCAGCTACTCAGGGCGGGGCACTGACACTGAAGCTTTCTTT. Its protein product is CASSYSGRGTDTEAFF.

The rearrangement joins TRBV2 to TRBJ2-1; 12 bases agree with TRBD2. The CDR3 has 15 residues. Germline values: CDR1 SNHLY, CDR2 FYNNEI. V dropped 2 bases and J dropped 9; count of bases not matched to a gene: 5. The CDR3 bases are TGTGCCAGCAGTGAAACTAGCGGGGGGAGCGGTGAGCAGTTCTTC. This encodes CASSETSGGSGEQFF.

This clone was seen just once. V is TRBV5-4 and J is TRBJ2-7; 7 bases fit TRBD2. CDR3 length: 13 amino acids. Germline loops: CDR1 SGHNT, CDR2 YYREEE (reference sequence). V gave up 5 bases and J gave up 6 bases; unmatched junction bases: 8. CDR3 amino acids: CASSWGGTGEQYF. CDR3 DNA sequence: TGTGCCAGCAGTTGGGGGGGGACGGGCGAGCAGTACTTC.

The chain links TRBV6-5 to TRBJ1-1, with D hard to call. In germline, CDR1 is MNHEY, CDR2 SVGAGI. V dropped 6 bases and J dropped 1 base, with 9 bases sitting between them. The CDR3 length is 13 residues. CDR3 DNA sequence: TGTGCCAGCAGCCCTCTTGCGAACACTGAAGCTTTCTTT. Its translation is CASSPLANTEAFF.

The V call is TRBV7-2, the J call TRBJ2-1; no definite D call. Trimming took 5 bases from V and 6 from J, leaving 14 bases between them. The CDR3 runs 14 residues. Per the germline V gene, CDR1 is SGHTA and CDR2 is FQGNSA. CDR3 protein: CASSPGPRFNEQFF. In DNA, the CDR3 is TGTGCCAGCAGCCCCGGGCCTCGATTCAATGAGCAGTTCTTC.

V and J are TRBV4-3 and TRBJ1-2; tentative D call: TRBD1 (5 bases). The CDR3 has 14 amino acids. Germline V gene lookup returns CDR1 LGHNA and CDR2 YSLEER. Trimming left V 0 bases short and J 14 bases short, with 19 bases between. The CDR3: CASSQDLWREGRTF. As DNA, the CDR3 is TGCGCCAGCAGCCAAGATCTATGGAGGGAGGGGAGGACCTTC.

A word on this clone: At one of its ends the junction is not consistent with the germline gene, which may arise from a read error. The rearrangement uses TRBV29-1 and TRBJ1-3; D might be TRBD1 (6 bases). The germline V gene has CDR1 SQVTM and CDR2 ANQGSEA. The CDR3 is made up of 12 amino acids. The CDR3 protein is CSVELRGGDKVF. CDR3 bases: TGCAGCGTTGAACTTCGAGGGGGGGATAAGGTTTTT.